This paragraph reports one TCR beta chain. What it binds is unknown. This table comes from immunoSEQ multiplex PCR, and its TCRdb copy is limited to in-frame clones, with some not included. The sample contains roughly 99,000 clones, more than 70% of which appear only once. This specimen comes from a study of T cell responses to AZD1222 COVID-19 vaccine. General observations from the study: Baseline antibody screening turned up just five to seven seropositive AZD1222 recipients.

Germline V lookup: CDR1 MNHEY, CDR2 SVGAGI. V was trimmed by 6 bases and J by 5 bases, leaving 10 bases between them. This CDR3 has 12 amino acids. This clonotype originated in an adult in good health. This chain joins TRBV6-5 and TRBJ1-1; D gene ambiguous. The sequencing used peripheral blood, collected on day 0 of AZD1222 vaccination. The CDR3 sequence is CASRRTTTEAFF. CDR3 nucleotides: TGTGCCAGCAGACGAACCACGACTGAAGCTTTCTTT.